A single sample is the source of the 29 T cell receptor beta chains below, sequenced in a study of OX40 agonist ivuxolimab in advanced cancers. The assay was immunoSEQ multiplex PCR, and TCRdb's table has in-frame clones only and misses some. The sample records roughly 49,000 clones, about 88% being singletons. The material was CD4+ or CD8+ T cells sorted from blood, obtained in a trial of the OX40 agonist ivuxolimab. These receptors were taken from an adult with an advanced solid tumor such as melanoma, head and neck, liver or kidney cancer.

V and J are TRBV7-9 and TRBJ2-7; 7 positions agree with TRBD1. The CDR3 is made up of 14 amino acids. V was clipped by 5 bases and J by 0 bases; unmatched bases: 4. Germline loops: CDR1 SEHNR, CDR2 FQNEAQ (reference sequence). The CDR3 DNA sequence: TGTGCCAGCAGCCGGGACAGCCCCTCCTACGAGCAGTACTTC. It is translated as CASSRDSPSYEQYF.

This clone has just one count. V is TRBV25-1 and J is TRBJ2-1, with TRBD1 identical over 11 bases. This CDR3 is built from 15 residues. The V and J ends lost 4 bases and 2 bases, in that order; junction bases with no gene match: 1. From germline, CDR1 is MGHDK and CDR2 SYGVNS. The CDR3 region is CASSGGQGAYNEQFF. CDR3 sequence (DNA): TGTGCCAGCAGTGGGGGACAGGGGGCCTACAATGAGCAGTTCTTC.

The gene calls are TRBV4-3 and TRBJ2-1, with 10 bases lining up with TRBD1. The ends lost 1 base at V and 3 bases at J; junction bases unmatched: 6. CDR1 is LGHNA and CDR2 is YSLEER in the germline V gene. CDR3 size: 17 residues. CDR3 amino acids: CASSQVFRTGGYNEQFF. The CDR3 nucleotides read TGCGCCAGCAGCCAAGTCTTTAGGACAGGGGGCTACAATGAGCAGTTCTTC.

The genes are TRBV6-5 and TRBJ2-1; D is uncertain. Germline lookup yields CDR1 MNHEY and CDR2 SVGAGI. CDR3 length: 16 amino acids. V lost 0 bases, J lost 4 bases, and 13 bases lay in between. CDR3 bases: TGTGCCAGCAGTTACTCGATAGGCCAGAATTACAATGAGCAGTTCTTC. Protein: CASSYSIGQNYNEQFF.

This clone came up a few times. The chain carries TRBV9 and TRBJ2-2, with 9 bases lining up with TRBD1. The germline CDR1 and CDR2 sequences are SGDLS and YYNGEE. This CDR3 region has 18 residues. The trim removed 0 bases at V and 1 base at J, leaving 7 bases unmatched. The CDR3 here is CASSVGRWGQGNTGELFF. DNA of the CDR3: TGTGCCAGCAGCGTAGGGAGATGGGGACAGGGGAACACCGGGGAGCTGTTTTTT.

This chain joins TRBV7-9 and TRBJ1-5, with TRBD1 matching over 8 bases. The CDR3 is made up of 15 amino acids. CDR1 and CDR2 (germline): SEHNR, FQNEAQ (reference sequence). The V gene end was trimmed by 3 bases and the J gene end by 1 base; junction bases not matched to a gene: 2. The CDR3 region has the DNA TGTGCCAGCAGCTTTGGACAGGGAAGCAATCAGCCCCAGCATTTT. Translated, it gives CASSFGQGSNQPQHF.

The chain is built from TRBV10-1 and TRBJ2-6; the D gene is possibly TRBD1 (5 bases). Trimming took off 2 bases at V and 4 bases at J, with 6 bases between the two ends. CDR1 and CDR2 (germline): WNHNN, SYGVQD (reference sequence). The CDR3 covers 14 residues. Written as DNA, the CDR3 is TGCGCCAGCAGTGAGGGGGCCGGGGCCAACGTCCTGACTTTC. Translation gives CASSEGAGANVLTF.

DNA of the CDR3: TGTGCCAGCAGCCCTCCGGGGACCCCCTACGAGCAGTACTTC. It codes for CASSPPGTPYEQYF. J is TRBJ2-7 and V is TRBV11-2, with D perhaps assigned TRBD1 or TRBD2 (5 bases each). V was clipped by 5 bases and J by 2 bases, with 13 bases between them. This CDR3 has 14 residues. CDR1 SGHAT and CDR2 FQNNGV come from the germline V gene. Full variable domain (rest looked up from reference TRBV11-2 and TRBJ2-7): EAGVAQSPRYKIIEKRQSVAFWCNPISGHATLYWYQQILGQGPKLLIQFQNNGVVDDSQLPKDRFSAERLKGVDSTLKIQPAKLEDSAVYLCASSPPGTPYEQYFGPGTRLTVT.

The V and J genes are TRBV14 and TRBJ1-5, with D possibly matching TRBD1 (5 bases). V lost 0 bases and J lost 2, with 5 bases in between. The CDR3 contains 14 residues. Per germline, CDR1 SGHDN and CDR2 FVKESK. Here the CDR3 reads CASSQEGGNQPQHF. CDR3 DNA: TGTGCCAGCAGCCAAGAGGGGGGCAATCAGCCCCAGCATTTT.

The CDR3 coding sequence is TGTGCCAGCAGCCAAGTGGGCGGGGGGGGAAATACGCAGTATTTT. Translation gives CASSQVGGGGNTQYF. This sequence joins TRBV4-2 and TRBJ2-3; the match to TRBD2 covers 9 bases. This CDR3 is 15 amino acids long. J lost 7 bases, V lost 1 base, and 6 bases had no gene match. Per germline, CDR1 LGHNA and CDR2 YNFKEQ.

The CDR3 sequence: CASSLVAGNDEQFF. For the CDR3, the DNA is TGTGCCAGCAGCTTAGTGGCAGGGAACGATGAGCAGTTCTTC. The chain joins TRBV13 to TRBJ2-1; TRBD1 might be the D (5 bases). Germline CDR1 reads PRHDT; CDR2 reads FYEKMQ (reference sequence). Trimming removed 1 base at V and 8 bases at J, with 12 bases between. This CDR3 spans 14 amino acids.

J is TRBJ2-5 and V is TRBV7-3, with TRBD2 identical over 7 bases. The CDR3 has 15 amino acids. The V gene end was trimmed by 1 base and the J gene end by 1 base; junction bases not matched to a gene: 3. Germline V gene sequence: CDR1 SGHTA, CDR2 FQGTGA. The CDR3 protein is CASSLRGGSQETQYF. The CDR3 nucleotides are TGTGCCAGCAGCTTAAGGGGGGGTAGCCAAGAGACCCAGTACTTC.

This chain uses TRBV4-1 with TRBJ2-7; 7 bases are a match to TRBD1. Per germline, CDR1 MGHRA and CDR2 YSYEKL. CDR3 length: 17 amino acids. V dropped 0 bases and J dropped 5; count of bases not matched to a gene: 13. The CDR3 DNA reads as TGCGCCAGCAGCCAAGATCCCGGGCAGGGGGTTGTAAACGAGCAGTACTTC. This codes for CASSQDPGQGVVNEQYF.

The V and J genes are TRBV4-1 and TRBJ2-7, with D perhaps matching TRBD1 (6 bases). Germline assignment: CDR1 MGHRA and CDR2 YSYEKL. V was trimmed by 3 bases and J by 0 bases, leaving 18 bases between them. The CDR3 contains 17 residues. The CDR3 bases are TGCGCCAGCAGCCAGGGAATTTCGACAGGCTCCTCCTACGAGCAGTACTTC. Amino acid sequence: CASSQGISTGSSYEQYF.

This rearrangement joins TRBV5-6 to TRBJ2-3, with 9 bases identical to TRBD1. This CDR3 has 14 residues. Germline V gene lookup returns CDR1 SGHDT and CDR2 YYEEEE. With V trimmed by 3 bases and J by 1 base, 0 bases remained unmatched. The CDR3 sequence is CASSWTGGTDTQYF. For the CDR3, the DNA is TGTGCCAGCAGCTGGACAGGGGGCACAGATACGCAGTATTTT.

This rearrangement joins TRBV5-6 to TRBJ2-2; D gene uncertain. Trimming removed 1 base from V and 7 bases from J, with 5 bases in between. Germline CDR1 is SGHDT and CDR2 is YYEEEE. This CDR3 has 12 residues. The DNA for the CDR3 is TGTGCCAGCAGCTTGCCTAGCGGGGAGCTGTTTTTT. This codes for CASSLPSGELFF. Variable domain in full (rest from reference TRBV5-6 and TRBJ2-2): DAGVTQSPTHLIKTRGQQVTLRCSPKSGHDTVSWYQQALGQGPQFIFQYYEEEERQRGNFPDRFSGHQFPNYSSELNVNALLLGDSALYLCASSLPSGELFFGEGSRLTVL.

The V and J genes are TRBV7-8 and TRBJ2-5, with D possibly being TRBD1 (5 bases). Germline V gene lookup returns CDR1 SGHVS and CDR2 FQNEAQ. V dropped 2 bases and J dropped 0 bases, with 7 bases sitting between them. The CDR3 length is 14 residues. CDR3 region: CASSLRQNQETQYF. CDR3 DNA sequence: TGTGCCAGCAGCTTACGACAGAACCAAGAGACCCAGTACTTC.

The chain couples TRBV6-1 to TRBJ2-1, with 8 bases that match TRBD2. Trimming at V came to 7 bases and at J to 3 bases, leaving 8 bases not matched to a gene. This CDR3 has 15 amino acids. Germline CDR1 is MNHNS and CDR2 is SASEGT. CDR3 amino acids: CASTPLAGNYNEQFF. CDR3 nucleotides: TGTGCCAGCACTCCCCTAGCGGGTAACTACAATGAGCAGTTCTTC.

This clone is a singleton in its sample. The rearrangement uses TRBV13 and TRBJ1-1; D unresolved. The CDR3 extends over 15 amino acids. Germline V gene sequence: CDR1 PRHDT, CDR2 FYEKMQ (reference sequence). Trimming took 2 bases from V and 2 from J, leaving 12 bases between them. The CDR3 is CASSLQRTINTEAFF. CDR3 coding DNA: TGTGCCAGCAGCTTACAAAGGACCATTAACACTGAAGCTTTCTTT.

V usage is TRBV6-1 and J usage is TRBJ1-1; no clear D gene. Trimming took 4 bases from V and 0 from J, leaving 6 bases between them. Germline CDR1 reads MNHNS; CDR2 reads SASEGT. This CDR3 has 13 residues. The DNA of the CDR3 is TGTGCCAGCAGTGGGACGGTGAACACTGAAGCTTTCTTT. It specifies CASSGTVNTEAFF.

The chain couples TRBV30 to TRBJ1-1; D not resolved. Looked up from germline, CDR1 is GTSNPN and CDR2 is SVGIG (reference sequence). Trimming left V 5 bases short and J 10 bases short, with 17 bases between. This CDR3 is 12 amino acids long. CDR3 DNA: TGTGCCTGGGCCAGACGCCAGATTTTAGCTTTCTTT. Its translation is CAWARRQILAFF.

J is TRBJ1-5 and V is TRBV6-1; the D is unclear. In germline, CDR1 is MNHNS, CDR2 SASEGT. This CDR3 spans 12 amino acids. Trimming took off 3 bases at V and 3 bases at J, with 3 bases between the two ends. The CDR3 region has the DNA TGTGCCAGCAGTGATTTCAATCAGCCCCAGCATTTT. This encodes CASSDFNQPQHF.

The gene calls are TRBV7-3 and TRBJ2-3, with TRBD1 matching 8 bases. The germline V gene encodes CDR1 SGHTA and CDR2 FQGTGA. Trimming at V came to 5 bases and at J to 0 bases, leaving 4 bases not matched to a gene. This CDR3 contains 15 residues. The CDR3 DNA is TGTGCCAGCAGCCTAGACAGGGGTAGCACAGATACGCAGTATTTT. This translates into CASSLDRGSTDTQYF.

The chain is built from TRBV11-3 and TRBJ1-6, with 7 bases lining up with TRBD1. Germline lookup yields CDR1 SGHNT and CDR2 YENEEA. CDR3 length equals 15 residues. With V trimmed by 2 bases and J by 9 bases, 7 bases remained unmatched. The CDR3 DNA is TGTGCCAGCAGCTTATCCGGGACAGCCCTTTCACCCCTCCACTTT. Translation gives CASSLSGTALSPLHF.

This sequence joins TRBV5-1 and TRBJ2-1, with 13 positions matching TRBD2. CDR1 SGHRS and CDR2 YFSETQ come from the germline V gene. The CDR3 has 16 amino acids. The ends lost 0 bases at V and 6 bases at J; junction bases unmatched: 3. CDR3 residues: CASSLAGLAGVNEQFF. The DNA for the CDR3 is TGCGCCAGCAGCTTGGCTGGACTAGCGGGGGTCAATGAGCAGTTCTTC.

The V and J genes are TRBV15 and TRBJ2-4, with D tentatively TRBD2 (6 bases). CDR3 length: 13 residues. Germline CDR1 reads LNHNV; CDR2 reads YYDKDF (reference sequence). V was clipped by 1 base and J by 6 bases, with 7 bases between them. The CDR3 protein is CATSRVRGNIQYF. In nucleotides, the CDR3 is TGTGCCACCAGCAGAGTGCGGGGAAACATTCAGTACTTC.

V usage is TRBV2 and J usage is TRBJ2-1, with 10 bases matching TRBD2. The CDR3 is made up of 15 amino acids. Germline CDR1 SNHLY, CDR2 FYNNEI. V lost 3 bases and J lost 10; bases outside the gene matches: 9. The CDR3 region has the DNA TGTGCCAGCAGTGACCCTAGCGGGGGCCCCAGCGAGCAGTTCTTC. It codes for CASSDPSGGPSEQFF.

This clone was seen only once. V and J are TRBV7-3 and TRBJ2-1; no clear D gene. The CDR3 length is 15 residues. Trimming pared 0 bases from V and 6 bases from J, leaving 12 bases between. The germline V gene has CDR1 SGHTA and CDR2 FQGTGA. CDR3 nucleotides: TGTGCCAGCAGCTTAACTATTTTAGAGAGCAATGAGCAGTTCTTC. This codes for CASSLTILESNEQFF. Full variable domain (outside the CDR3, taken from reference TRBV7-3 and TRBJ2-1): GAGVSQTPSNKVTEKGKYVELRCDPISGHTALYWYRQSLGQGPEFLIYFQGTGAADDSGLPNDRFFAVRPEGSVSTLKIQRTERGDSAVYLCASSLTILESNEQFFGPGTRLTVL.

The V gene is TRBV11-2, the J gene TRBJ1-6, with 7 bases aligning to TRBD1. Germline loops: CDR1 SGHAT, CDR2 FQNNGV. The V segment lost 6 bases and the J segment 9 bases; nucleotides outside the gene matches: 14. The CDR3 spans 16 residues. Here the CDR3 reads CASRTTGSTLTSPLHF. For the CDR3, the DNA is TGTGCCAGCAGAACGACAGGGTCCACTCTGACTTCACCCCTCCACTTT.